The TCR beta chain under discussion was sequenced for a study of neurological immune-mediated disorders. This clonotype was seen ten or more times. The unsorted libraries were generated from a total of 2 million PBMCs, which had been stored in RNAlater at -80 C. MiXCR was run by TCRdb on the 5' RACE reads, yielding one entry per CDR3 protein. This sample carries 75,000 to 80,000 distinct CDR3 sequences, 4.5% to 6.5% of them seen once, and the ten largest clones take 2% to 2.5%. This CDR3 spans 14 amino acids. V was pared by 3 bases and J by 0 bases, with 8 bases between. Germline V lookup: CDR1 LNHDA, CDR2 SQIVND (reference sequence).

The receptor comes from a woman aged 25 to 39 with multiple sclerosis. The sequencing sample was made of PBMCs. The chain combines TRBV19 with TRBJ1-2, with D hard to call. The CDR3 here is CASSIMDSNYGYTF. For the CDR3, the DNA is TGTGCCAGTAGTATTATGGATTCTAACTATGGCTACACCTTC.